Listed here are 14 T cell receptor beta chains from one sample, sequenced in a study of blood T cell repertoires in COVID-19. Some clones are missing from TCRdb's copy, which holds only in-frame ones; the method was immunoSEQ multiplex PCR. The profile shows some 170,000 clones, about 88% of them singletons. Sequencing was done on a sample of PBMCs or T cells enriched from blood (not recorded which). These receptors were taken from a human donor with acute COVID-19. The donor label of this sample is uncertain.

This chain uses TRBV30 with TRBJ1-2; D is unclear. Trimming took 3 bases from V and 3 from J, leaving 14 bases between them. This CDR3 has 14 amino acids. The V gene's germline CDR1 is GTSNPN and CDR2 SVGIG (reference sequence). In DNA form, the CDR3 reads TGTGCCTGGAGCGGAGGGAAGAGGGACTATGGCTACACCTTC. Amino acids: CAWSGGKRDYGYTF.

The rearrangement uses TRBV6-5 and TRBJ1-4; possibly TRBD1 for D (6 bases). The V gene lost 7 bases and the J gene lost 8 bases, with 17 bases spanning the gap. The CDR3 length is 14 residues. Per the germline V gene, CDR1 is MNHEY and CDR2 is SVGAGI. CDR3 DNA: TGTGCCAGCAAAGAGACAGGCGAAAGCGAAAAACTGTTTTTT. It encodes CASKETGESEKLFF.

The rearrangement joins TRBV4-2 to TRBJ1-4; 7 nucleotides match TRBD1. Germline CDR1 LGHNA, CDR2 YNFKEQ. Losses at the gene ends were 4 bases for V and 7 bases for J; bases not matched to a gene: 6. The length of the CDR3 is 14 residues. The CDR3 sequence: CASSPGQPPEKLFF. The CDR3 DNA reads as TGTGCCAGCAGCCCGGGACAGCCACCTGAAAAACTGTTTTTT.

V gene TRBV4-2 combines with J gene TRBJ2-7; 7 bases fit TRBD2. CDR1 LGHNA and CDR2 YNFKEQ come from the germline V gene. CDR3 length equals 16 residues. The V and J ends lost 5 bases and 4 bases, in that order; junction bases with no gene match: 14. The CDR3 DNA sequence: TGTGCCAGCAGCTCAGAGGGAGGGCGTAATACGTACGAGCAGTACTTC. It yields the protein CASSSEGGRNTYEQYF.

The chain carries TRBV5-1 and TRBJ2-1; 11 bases match TRBD2. V gave up 4 bases and J gave up 9 bases; unmatched junction bases: 9. The CDR3 is 15 amino acids. Germline lookup yields CDR1 SGHRS and CDR2 YFSETQ. The CDR3 region is CASSRSSGGAAEQFF. CDR3 bases: TGCGCCAGCAGCCGAAGTAGCGGGGGGGCCGCTGAGCAGTTCTTC.

This clone has just a few counts. The same CDR3 also results from other DNA sequences found in this sample. The CDR3: CASSFGGNTEAFF. In DNA form, the CDR3 reads TGTGCCAGCAGCTTTGGAGGGAACACTGAAGCTTTCTTT. The chain recombines TRBV5-6 with TRBJ1-1; D unresolved. Germline V CDR1 and CDR2: SGHDT, YYEEEE. Trimming cost V 2 bases and J 1 base, with 6 bases left between them. This CDR3 has 13 amino acids.

J is TRBJ1-5 and V is TRBV2; D is uncertain. V shed 3 bases and J shed 0 bases, with 6 bases lying between them. Germline V gives CDR1 SNHLY, CDR2 FYNNEI. The CDR3 has 14 amino acids. CDR3: CASSEAVSNQPQHF. The CDR3 coding sequence is TGTGCCAGCAGTGAGGCAGTTAGCAATCAGCCCCAGCATTTT.

The V call is TRBV24-1, the J call TRBJ1-1; D gene unclear. Germline V lookup: CDR1 KGHDR, CDR2 SFDVKD. There are 12 residues in the CDR3. V lost 4 bases and J 5 bases, leaving 7 bases between the germline ends. CDR3 sequence (DNA): TGTGCCACCAGTGACGGCAGGACTGAAGCTTTCTTT. Translation: CATSDGRTEAFF.

This clone was detected only once. The V call is TRBV5-5, the J call TRBJ1-1, with D possibly matching TRBD1 (5 bases). Germline V gives CDR1 SGHKS, CDR2 YYEKEE (reference sequence). CDR3 size: 14 residues. V lost 4 bases and J 5 bases, leaving 15 bases between the germline ends. CDR3 amino acids: CASSLGQAWTEAFF. In nucleotides, the CDR3 is TGTGCCAGCAGCCTTGGACAAGCATGGACTGAAGCTTTCTTT.

This clone was seen just once. This rearrangement joins TRBV7-2 to TRBJ2-3; D remains unclear. V lost 0 bases and J lost 2, with 9 bases in between. The CDR3 runs 15 residues. Germline V gene data show CDR1 as SGHTA and CDR2 as FQGNSA. The CDR3 loop is CASSLAVAPTDTQYF. As DNA, the CDR3 is TGTGCCAGCAGCTTAGCGGTGGCACCCACAGATACGCAGTATTTT.

The chain uses TRBV5-1 and TRBJ2-3; 7 bases are shared with TRBD1. The CDR3 extends over 15 amino acids. Germline CDR1 SGHRS, CDR2 YFSETQ. With V trimmed by 1 base and J by 3 bases, 5 bases remained unmatched. CDR3 loop: CASSLIQGKTDTQYF. CDR3 DNA: TGCGCCAGCAGCTTGATACAGGGGAAGACAGATACGCAGTATTTT.

The genes are TRBV5-1 and TRBJ2-1, with 10 bases identical to TRBD1. The CDR3 sequence is 14 residues long. Germline CDR1 SGHRS, CDR2 YFSETQ. The V segment lost 4 bases and the J segment 5 bases; nucleotides outside the gene matches: 3. The CDR3: CASSRQGANNEQFF. In nucleotides, the CDR3 is TGCGCCAGCAGCCGACAGGGGGCTAACAATGAGCAGTTCTTC.

This chain uses TRBV5-1 with TRBJ2-6, with D possibly being TRBD2 (5 bases). This CDR3 region has 15 residues. Germline V gene data show CDR1 as SGHRS and CDR2 as YFSETQ. Trimming cost V 1 base and J 10 bases, with 15 bases left between them. The DNA for the CDR3 is TGCGCCAGCAGCTTGCAAGGCCGGACGGGAAACGTCCTGACTTTC. Translated, it gives CASSLQGRTGNVLTF.

This sequence joins TRBV25-1 and TRBJ2-7; 8 bases are a match to TRBD2. This CDR3 region has 15 residues. The germline V gene has CDR1 MGHDK and CDR2 SYGVNS. After removal of 4 bases from V and 5 bases from J, the junction contained 10 bases not matched to a gene. CDR3 DNA sequence: TGTGCCAGCAGTGTACGCGGGGGGATTGCCCACGAGCAGTACTTC. This encodes CASSVRGGIAHEQYF.